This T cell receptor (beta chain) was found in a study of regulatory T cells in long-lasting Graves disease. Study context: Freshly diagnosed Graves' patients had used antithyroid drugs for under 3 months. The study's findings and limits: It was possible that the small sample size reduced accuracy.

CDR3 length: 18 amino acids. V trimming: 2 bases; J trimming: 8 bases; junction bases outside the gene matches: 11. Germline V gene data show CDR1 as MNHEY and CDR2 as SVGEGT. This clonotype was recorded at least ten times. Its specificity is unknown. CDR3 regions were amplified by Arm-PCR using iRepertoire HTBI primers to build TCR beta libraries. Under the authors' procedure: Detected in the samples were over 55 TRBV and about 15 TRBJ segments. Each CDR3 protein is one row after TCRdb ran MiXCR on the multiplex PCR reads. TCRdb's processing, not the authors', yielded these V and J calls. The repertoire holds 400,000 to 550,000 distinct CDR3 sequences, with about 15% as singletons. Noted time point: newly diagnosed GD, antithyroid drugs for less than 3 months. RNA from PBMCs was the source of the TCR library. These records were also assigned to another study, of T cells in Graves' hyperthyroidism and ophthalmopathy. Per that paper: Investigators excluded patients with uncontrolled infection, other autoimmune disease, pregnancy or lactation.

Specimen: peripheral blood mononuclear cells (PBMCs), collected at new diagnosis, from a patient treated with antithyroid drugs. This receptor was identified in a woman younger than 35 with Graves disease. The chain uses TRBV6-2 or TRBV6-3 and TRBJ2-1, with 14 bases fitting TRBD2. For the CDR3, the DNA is TGTGCCAGCAGTTACCGAACCGGGACTAGCGGGAGTTGGGATGAGCAGTTCTTC. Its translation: CASSYRTGTSGSWDEQFF.